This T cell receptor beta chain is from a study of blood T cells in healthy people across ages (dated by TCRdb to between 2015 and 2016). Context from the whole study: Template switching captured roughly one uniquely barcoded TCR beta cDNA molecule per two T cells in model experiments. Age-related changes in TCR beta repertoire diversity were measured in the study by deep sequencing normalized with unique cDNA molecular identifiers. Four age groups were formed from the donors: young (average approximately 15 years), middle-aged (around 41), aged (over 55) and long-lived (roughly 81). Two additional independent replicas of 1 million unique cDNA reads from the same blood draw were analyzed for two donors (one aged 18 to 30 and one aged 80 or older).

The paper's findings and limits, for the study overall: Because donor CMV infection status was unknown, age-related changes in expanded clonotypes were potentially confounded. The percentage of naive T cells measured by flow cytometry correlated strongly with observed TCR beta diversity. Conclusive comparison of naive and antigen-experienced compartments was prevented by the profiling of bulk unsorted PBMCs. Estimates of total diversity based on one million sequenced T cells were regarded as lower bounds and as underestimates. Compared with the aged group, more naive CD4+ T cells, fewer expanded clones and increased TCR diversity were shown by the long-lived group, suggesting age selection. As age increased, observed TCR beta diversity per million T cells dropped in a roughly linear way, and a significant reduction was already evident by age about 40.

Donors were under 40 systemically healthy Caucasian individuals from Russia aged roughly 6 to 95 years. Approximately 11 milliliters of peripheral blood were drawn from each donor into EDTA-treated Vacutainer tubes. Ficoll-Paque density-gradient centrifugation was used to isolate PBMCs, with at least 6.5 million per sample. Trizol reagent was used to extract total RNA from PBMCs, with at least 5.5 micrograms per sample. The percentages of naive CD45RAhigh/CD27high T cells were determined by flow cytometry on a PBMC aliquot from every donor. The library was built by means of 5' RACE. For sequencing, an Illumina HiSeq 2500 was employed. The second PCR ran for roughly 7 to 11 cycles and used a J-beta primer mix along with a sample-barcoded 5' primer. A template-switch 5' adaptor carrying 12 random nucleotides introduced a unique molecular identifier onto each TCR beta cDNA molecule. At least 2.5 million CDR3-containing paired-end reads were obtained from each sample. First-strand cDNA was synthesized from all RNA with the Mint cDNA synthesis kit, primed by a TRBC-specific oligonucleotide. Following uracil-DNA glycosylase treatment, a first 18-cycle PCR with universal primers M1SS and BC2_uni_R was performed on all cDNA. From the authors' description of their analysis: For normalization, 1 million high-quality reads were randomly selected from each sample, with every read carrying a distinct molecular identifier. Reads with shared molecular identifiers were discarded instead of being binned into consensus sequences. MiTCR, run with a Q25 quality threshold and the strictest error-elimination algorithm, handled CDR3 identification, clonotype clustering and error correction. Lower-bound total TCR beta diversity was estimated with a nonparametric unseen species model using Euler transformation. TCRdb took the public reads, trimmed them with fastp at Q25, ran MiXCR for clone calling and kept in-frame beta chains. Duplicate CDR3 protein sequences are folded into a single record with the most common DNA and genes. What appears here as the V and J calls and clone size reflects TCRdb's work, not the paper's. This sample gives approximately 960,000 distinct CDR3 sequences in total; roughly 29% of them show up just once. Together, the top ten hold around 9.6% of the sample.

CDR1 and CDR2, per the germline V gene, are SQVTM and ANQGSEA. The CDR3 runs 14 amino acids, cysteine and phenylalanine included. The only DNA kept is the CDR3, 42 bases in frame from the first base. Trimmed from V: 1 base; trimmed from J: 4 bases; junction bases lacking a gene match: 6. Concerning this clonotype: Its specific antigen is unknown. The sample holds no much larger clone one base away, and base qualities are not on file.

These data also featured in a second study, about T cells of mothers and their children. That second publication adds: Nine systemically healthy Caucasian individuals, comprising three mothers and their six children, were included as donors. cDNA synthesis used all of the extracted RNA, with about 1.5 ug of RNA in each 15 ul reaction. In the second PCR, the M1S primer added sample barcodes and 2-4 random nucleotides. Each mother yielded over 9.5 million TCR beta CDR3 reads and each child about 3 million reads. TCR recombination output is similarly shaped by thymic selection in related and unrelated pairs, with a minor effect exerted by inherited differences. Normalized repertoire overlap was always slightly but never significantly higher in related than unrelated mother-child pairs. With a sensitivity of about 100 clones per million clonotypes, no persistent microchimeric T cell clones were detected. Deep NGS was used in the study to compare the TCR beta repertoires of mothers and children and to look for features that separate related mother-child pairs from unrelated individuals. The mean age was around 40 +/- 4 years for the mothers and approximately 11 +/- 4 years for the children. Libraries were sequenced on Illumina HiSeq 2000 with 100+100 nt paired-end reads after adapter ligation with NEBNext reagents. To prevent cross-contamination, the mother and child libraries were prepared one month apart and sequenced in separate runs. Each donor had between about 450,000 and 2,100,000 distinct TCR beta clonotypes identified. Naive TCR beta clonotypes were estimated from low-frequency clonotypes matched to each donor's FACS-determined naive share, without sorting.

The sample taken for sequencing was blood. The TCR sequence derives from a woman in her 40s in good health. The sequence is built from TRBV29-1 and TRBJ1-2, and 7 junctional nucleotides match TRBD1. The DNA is TGCAGCGTTGAAGGGGACAGTGGGGGCTATGGCTACACCTTC. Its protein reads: CSVEGDSGGYGYTF. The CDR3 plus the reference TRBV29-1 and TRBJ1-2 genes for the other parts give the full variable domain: SAVISQKPSRDICQRGTSLTIQCQVDSQVTMMFWYRQQPGQSLTLIATANQGSEATYESGFVIDKFPISRPNLTFSTLTVSNMSPEDSSIYLCSVEGDSGGYGYTFGSGTRLTVV.